Shown below are 25 T cell receptor beta chains from a single sample sequenced in a study of blood T cell repertoires in COVID-19. Libraries were prepared by immunoSEQ multiplex PCR; TCRdb keeps only in-frame clonotypes and omits some of them. The table has roughly 260,000 clones, around four fifths seen once. The sample taken for sequencing was peripheral blood. The receptors originated from a woman aged 40 to 50 with active or convalescent COVID-19.

The rearrangement joins TRBV2 to TRBJ1-5; maybe TRBD1 (6 bases). Germline values: CDR1 SNHLY, CDR2 FYNNEI. Trimming removed 6 bases at V and 0 bases at J, with 12 bases between. The CDR3 has 15 residues. CDR3 protein: CASRYRDGSNQPQHF. The CDR3 bases are TGTGCCAGCAGGTACAGGGACGGTAGCAATCAGCCCCAGCATTTT.

The CDR3 protein is CASSRPREPVAFF. The DNA for the CDR3 is TGTGCCAGCAGCCGCCCCCGGGAACCAGTAGCTTTCTTT. The V and J genes are TRBV25-1 and TRBJ1-1; no definite D call. V was cut by 6 bases and J by 10 bases, with 18 bases left in between. The V gene's germline CDR1 is MGHDK and CDR2 SYGVNS. The CDR3 has 13 residues. Drawing the rest from reference TRBV25-1 and TRBJ1-1, the complete variable domain is EADIYQTPRYLVIGTGKKITLECSQTMGHDKMYWYQQDPGMELHLIHYSYGVNSTEKGDLSSESTVSRIRTEHFPLTLESARPSHTSQYLCASSRPREPVAFFGQGTRLTVV.

This chain joins TRBV10-3 and TRBJ2-3, with D perhaps matching TRBD2 (6 bases). Germline assignment: CDR1 ENHRY and CDR2 SYGVKD. The CDR3 consists of 15 residues. V shed 3 bases and J shed 2 bases, with 12 bases lying between them. The CDR3 region is CAISDFAGFTDTQYF. DNA for the CDR3: TGTGCCATCAGTGATTTTGCGGGATTCACAGATACGCAGTATTTT.

The chain recombines TRBV2 with TRBJ1-1; D is ambiguous. V shed 7 bases and J shed 5 bases, with 17 bases lying between them. The CDR3 runs 14 residues. The germline V gene has CDR1 SNHLY and CDR2 FYNNEI. The CDR3: CASKSSQAGTEAFF. The CDR3 DNA follows: TGTGCCAGCAAGTCCTCGCAGGCGGGGACTGAAGCTTTCTTT.

V and J are TRBV24-1 and TRBJ2-3, with 8 bases lining up with TRBD2. Germline V gives CDR1 KGHDR, CDR2 SFDVKD. V dropped 1 base and J dropped 6; count of bases not matched to a gene: 5. The CDR3 spans 15 residues. The CDR3 reads CATSDFSGGPDTQYF. The CDR3 DNA reads as TGTGCCACCAGTGATTTCTCGGGGGGGCCGGATACGCAGTATTTT.

The chain carries TRBV5-5 and TRBJ2-7, with 7 bases identical to TRBD1. After removal of 4 bases from V and 4 bases from J, the junction contained 8 bases not matched to a gene. Per germline, CDR1 SGHKS and CDR2 YYEKEE (reference sequence). The CDR3 has 14 amino acids. CDR3 bases: TGTGCCAGCAGCCCCTCCGGGACAGAGTACGAGCAGTACTTC. Its protein product is CASSPSGTEYEQYF.

The rearrangement uses TRBV30 and TRBJ2-1; TRBD1 aligns across 7 bases. Germline CDR1 is GTSNPN and CDR2 is SVGIG (reference sequence). V gave up 5 bases and J gave up 2 bases; unmatched junction bases: 12. CDR3 size: 16 residues. CDR3 coding DNA: TGTGCCTGGGGAGACAGGAGACAGGGCCCCTACAATGAGCAGTTCTTC. Protein sequence: CAWGDRRQGPYNEQFF.

This clone was seen a handful of times. The J gene is TRBJ1-2, the V gene TRBV3-1 (or the pseudogene TRBV3-2); D perhaps matches TRBD1 (5 bases). V lost 0 bases to trimming and J lost 4 bases, with 9 bases between them. CDR1 is LGHDT and CDR2 is YNNKEL in the germline V gene (reference sequence). The length of the CDR3 is 14 residues. DNA for the CDR3: TGTGCCAGCAGCCAAGATCAGGGCCCCTATGGCTACACCTTC. It specifies CASSQDQGPYGYTF.

This clone occurred once. This chain joins TRBV5-6 and TRBJ2-2, with TRBD1 as a possible D gene (7 bases). Trimming cost V 6 bases and J 0 bases, with 12 bases left between them. The CDR3 extends over 15 amino acids. Germline CDR1 SGHDT, CDR2 YYEEEE. The CDR3 region is CASMEGAPNTGELFF. The CDR3, as DNA: TGTGCCAGCATGGAGGGGGCCCCGAACACCGGGGAGCTGTTTTTT. Variable domain in full (rest from reference TRBV5-6 and TRBJ2-2): DAGVTQSPTHLIKTRGQQVTLRCSPKSGHDTVSWYQQALGQGPQFIFQYYEEEERQRGNFPDRFSGHQFPNYSSELNVNALLLGDSALYLCASMEGAPNTGELFFGEGSRLTVL.

The chain employs TRBV9 and TRBJ1-2; TRBD1 agrees at 9 bases. The CDR3 totals 15 residues. J gave up 2 bases and V 3 bases, and 5 bases lay outside the gene matches. Per germline, CDR1 SGDLS and CDR2 YYNGEE. This CDR3 is CASSGGQGPNYGYTF. Here the CDR3 DNA reads TGTGCCAGCAGCGGGGGACAGGGACCAAACTATGGCTACACCTTC.

V and J are TRBV30 and TRBJ1-1, with D hard to call. CDR3 length: 11 amino acids. Germline CDR1 GTSNPN, CDR2 SVGIG (reference sequence). The V end was cut by 7 bases, the J end by 0 bases, with 6 bases between. The CDR3 is CAFRLNTEAFF. The CDR3 DNA reads TGTGCCTTTCGGTTGAACACTGAAGCTTTCTTT. The full variable domain, with the rest looked up from reference TRBV30 and TRBJ1-1, is SQTIHQWPATLVQPVGSPLSLECTVEGTSNPNLYWYRQAAGRGLQLLFYSVGIGQISSEVPQNLSASRPQDRQFILSSKKLLLSDSGFYLCAFRLNTEAFFGQGTRLTVV.

The chain employs TRBV4-1 and TRBJ1-1, with D unresolved. Deletions cut 0 bases from V and 7 bases from J, with 6 bases between. CDR3 length equals 12 residues. Germline lookup yields CDR1 MGHRA and CDR2 YSYEKL. The CDR3 nucleotides read TGCGCCAGCAGCCAAGAAATGAGTGAAGCTTTCTTT. Amino acid sequence: CASSQEMSEAFF.

The rearrangement joins TRBV30 to TRBJ1-5; no definite D call. Germline-derived CDR1 and CDR2 are GTSNPN and SVGIG (reference sequence). Trimming shortened V by 8 bases and J by 0 bases, and 8 bases separated the two germline ends. There are 12 residues in the CDR3. CDR3 DNA: TGTGCCGCGGGTTATAGCAATCAGCCCCAGCATTTT. Translating gives CAAGYSNQPQHF.

V is TRBV25-1 and J is TRBJ1-2; D is undetermined. V was pared by 2 bases and J by 4 bases, with 14 bases between. The CDR3 totals 15 residues. Germline CDR1 MGHDK, CDR2 SYGVNS. CDR3: CASSEDEEGVYGYTF. The DNA of the CDR3 is TGTGCCAGCAGTGAAGACGAGGAGGGCGTCTATGGCTACACCTTC.

The chain recombines TRBV7-8 with TRBJ2-7; D uncertain. Per the germline V gene, CDR1 is SGHVS and CDR2 is FQNEAQ. The CDR3 contains 13 residues. V was pared by 2 bases and J by 4 bases, with 9 bases between. Written as DNA, the CDR3 is TGTGCCAGCAGCTTATCACGGGTGTACGAGCAGTACGTC. Its translation: CASSLSRVYEQYV.

This chain joins TRBV2 and TRBJ1-2; D perhaps matches TRBD1 (5 bases). Trimming cost V 3 bases and J 11 bases, with 16 bases left between them. Germline CDR1 reads SNHLY; CDR2 reads FYNNEI. The CDR3 covers 13 residues. The CDR3 sequence: CASSESRVDQYTF. The CDR3 DNA reads TGTGCCAGCAGTGAGTCCAGGGTGGATCAGTACACCTTC.

The chain has TRBV2 and TRBJ1-2, with no clear D. The CDR3 covers 14 residues. V was trimmed by 2 bases and J by 6 bases, leaving 13 bases between them. The germline CDR1 and CDR2 sequences are SNHLY and FYNNEI. The CDR3 coding sequence is TGTGCCAGCAGTGAATCGATCAGGTCCGATGGCTACACCTTC. This codes for CASSESIRSDGYTF.

The CDR3 bases are TGTGCCAGCAGCTCCCGGACAGACATGAACACTGAAGCTTTCTTT. It translates to CASSSRTDMNTEAFF. The chain is built from TRBV7-6 and TRBJ1-1; D is perhaps TRBD1 (6 bases). Trimming left V 4 bases short and J 0 bases short, with 12 bases between. This CDR3 spans 15 amino acids. CDR1 is SGHVS and CDR2 is FNYEAQ in the germline V gene.

The chain recombines TRBV15 with TRBJ1-2; 8 bases are a match to TRBD1. The CDR3 length is 16 residues. With 0 bases clipped from V and 4 bases from J, the junction kept 7 bases outside the gene matches. Germline loops: CDR1 LNHNV, CDR2 YYDKDF (reference sequence). CDR3: CATSRDLSRGLYGYTF. The CDR3 nucleotides are TGTGCCACCAGCAGAGATCTAAGCAGGGGGCTCTATGGCTACACCTTC.

V usage is TRBV15 and J usage is TRBJ1-2; TRBD1 agrees at 7 bases. The J segment lost 0 bases and the V segment lost 5 bases, leaving 6 bases of the junction unmatched. The CDR3 runs to 15 residues. The germline CDR1 and CDR2 sequences are LNHNV and YYDKDF (reference sequence). CDR3 nucleotides: TGTGCCACCAGCGCTCCCGGGACAGCTAACTATGGCTACACCTTC. It codes for CATSAPGTANYGYTF.

The chain carries TRBV11-2 and TRBJ1-1; weak D call: TRBD1 (5 bases). CDR3 length: 17 residues. Trimming cost V 0 bases and J 1 base, with 15 bases left between them. The V gene's germline CDR1 is SGHAT and CDR2 FQNNGV. CDR3 sequence (DNA): TGTGCCAGCAGCTTAGACAGGGCCAAAAGGGCGAACACTGAAGCTTTCTTT. Amino acids: CASSLDRAKRANTEAFF.

V and J are TRBV24-1 and TRBJ2-6; the D is unclear. Germline-derived CDR1 and CDR2 are KGHDR and SFDVKD. Trimming removed 5 bases at V and 3 bases at J, with 4 bases between. This CDR3 has 13 residues. The chain's CDR3 is CATSASGANVLTF. CDR3 sequence (DNA): TGTGCCACCAGTGCGAGTGGGGCCAACGTCCTGACTTTC.

The CDR3 sequence is CASSLETGVGYTF. The CDR3 bases are TGTGCCAGCAGCTTGGAGACAGGGGTTGGCTACACCTTC. The chain joins TRBV5-4 to TRBJ1-2; 8 bases line up with TRBD1. Germline CDR1 reads SGHNT; CDR2 reads YYREEE (reference sequence). The junction had 2 bases not matched to a gene; V was cut back by 0 bases and J by 7 bases. The CDR3 length is 13 residues.

A few counts support this clone. V gene TRBV30 combines with J gene TRBJ1-2; the match to TRBD1 covers 11 bases. The CDR3 contains 15 residues. Germline V gene sequence: CDR1 GTSNPN, CDR2 SVGIG (reference sequence). The V gene end was trimmed by 4 bases and the J gene end by 5 bases; junction bases not matched to a gene: 9. The CDR3: CAWIPRTGGGYGYTF. CDR3 coding DNA: TGTGCCTGGATTCCCCGGACAGGGGGCGGGTATGGCTACACCTTC.

The chain joins TRBV10-3 to TRBJ2-2, with TRBD2 matching over 7 bases. Losses at the gene ends were 0 bases for V and 3 bases for J; bases not matched to a gene: 4. The CDR3 covers 16 residues. Germline values: CDR1 ENHRY, CDR2 SYGVKD. The CDR3 reads CAISESNGGYTGELFF. CDR3 nucleotides: TGTGCCATCAGTGAGTCGAACGGGGGGTACACCGGGGAGCTGTTTTTT.